One sample yielded the 25 T cell receptor beta chains listed below, sequenced in a study of blood T cell repertoires in COVID-19. Sequencing used immunoSEQ multiplex PCR; TCRdb keeps in-frame clones, though not all of them. This sample has around 310,000 clones, with around 89% found just once. The sample consisted of peripheral blood. These receptors all stem from a woman aged 50 to 60 with active or convalescent COVID-19.

The chain has TRBV29-1 and TRBJ2-1; 7 bases align to TRBD2. The CDR3 contains 14 residues. Trimming cost V 2 bases and J 2 bases; bases outside gene matches: 3. In germline, CDR1 is SQVTM, CDR2 ANQGSEA. CDR3 nucleotide sequence: TGCAGCGTTGAATGGGGGAGGGCCTACAATGAGCAGTTCTTC. It codes for CSVEWGRAYNEQFF.

The chain has TRBV7-8 and TRBJ2-7; D uncertain. Germline CDR1 and CDR2: SGHVS and FQNEAQ. The CDR3 is 15 residues long. V was shortened by 4 bases and J by 0 bases, with 13 bases between the two germline ends. In DNA, the CDR3 is TGTGCCAGCAGCTACCCGACATCTGGCTCCTACGAGCAGTACTTC. Protein product: CASSYPTSGSYEQYF.

The rearrangement links TRBV6-2 or TRBV6-3 to TRBJ2-1, with TRBD2 matching 15 bases. The CDR3 consists of 16 residues. CDR1 and CDR2 (germline): MNHEY, SVGEGT. With 4 bases clipped from V and 7 bases from J, the junction kept 5 bases outside the gene matches. This chain's CDR3 is CASSFGLAGGRNEQFF. The CDR3 DNA sequence: TGTGCCAGCAGTTTCGGACTAGCGGGAGGGCGAAATGAGCAGTTCTTC.

The rearrangement links TRBV24-1 to TRBJ2-5, with D possibly being TRBD1 (6 bases). Looked up from germline, CDR1 is KGHDR and CDR2 is SFDVKD. The germline V and J ends were trimmed by 3 bases and 0 bases, with 7 bases remaining between them. This CDR3 has 14 residues. The CDR3 bases are TGTGCCACCAGTGATGACAGGTACCAAGAGACCCAGTACTTC. Translating it yields CATSDDRYQETQYF.

This clone was picked up one time. The chain has TRBV10-3 and TRBJ2-1, with 8 bases fitting TRBD2. Germline V gene sequence: CDR1 ENHRY, CDR2 SYGVKD. Unmatched junction bases numbered 5, after V lost 6 bases and J lost 7 bases. The CDR3 contains 13 residues. The CDR3 DNA reads TGTGCCATCAGCCCGCGGGGGGTAAATGAGCAGTTCTTC. This codes for CAISPRGVNEQFF.

The chain is built from TRBV7-2 and TRBJ1-1; D is possibly TRBD1 (6 bases). This CDR3 region has 12 residues. The germline gives CDR1 SGHTA, CDR2 FQGNSA. V was cut by 1 base and J by 8 bases, with 8 bases left in between. DNA of the CDR3: TGTGCCAGCAGCTTAGACAGGGTGGAAGCTTTCTTT. Its protein product is CASSLDRVEAFF.

The chain carries TRBV7-9 and TRBJ2-7, with D tentatively TRBD2 (6 bases). CDR3 length: 14 amino acids. The ends were cut back, 0 bases at V and 6 bases at J, with 12 bases in the middle. CDR1 and CDR2 (germline): SEHNR, FQNEAQ (reference sequence). The CDR3 loop reads CASSLAAGGGEQYF. The CDR3 region has the DNA TGTGCCAGCAGCTTAGCGGCCGGGGGAGGCGAGCAGTACTTC.

This sequence joins TRBV3-1 (or the pseudogene TRBV3-2) and TRBJ2-1; 15 nucleotides align to TRBD2. This CDR3 is built from 16 residues. Germline CDR1 and CDR2: LGHDT and YNNKEL (reference sequence). The junction had 6 bases not matched to a gene; V was cut back by 4 bases and J by 8 bases. CDR3 residues: CASSPGLAGGGYEQFF. CDR3 DNA sequence: TGTGCCAGCAGCCCGGGACTAGCGGGAGGTGGTTATGAGCAGTTCTTC.

The DNA for the CDR3 is TGTGCCATCAGTGAAAGAGGGTACAATGAGCAGTTCTTC. Protein: CAISERGYNEQFF. V and J are TRBV10-3 and TRBJ2-1, with D perhaps TRBD2 (5 bases). CDR1 is ENHRY, CDR2 SYGVKD, per germline. Trimming cost V 3 bases and J 4 bases, with 7 bases left between them. This CDR3 spans 13 amino acids.

The J gene is TRBJ2-7, the V gene TRBV6-5; 7 bases agree with TRBD1. V gave up 6 bases and J gave up 6 bases; unmatched junction bases: 14. There are 15 residues in the CDR3. Germline V gene lookup returns CDR1 MNHEY and CDR2 SVGAGI. The CDR3 region has the DNA TGTGCCAGCAGCCCCGACAGGGAACTCGTAGGCGAGCAGTACTTC. It translates to CASSPDRELVGEQYF.

The V call is TRBV13, the J call TRBJ2-3; TRBD1 aligns across 7 bases. The length of the CDR3 is 16 residues. V dropped 5 bases and J dropped 2; count of bases not matched to a gene: 10. Per germline, CDR1 PRHDT and CDR2 FYEKMQ (reference sequence). The DNA for the CDR3 is TGTGCCAGCAGCCCAGGGGGTGGGACAAACACAGATACGCAGTATTTT. Residues: CASSPGGGTNTDTQYF.

The chain links TRBV6-6 to TRBJ1-6, with 10 nucleotides matching TRBD1. V lost 2 bases to trimming and J lost 10 bases; unmatched junction nucleotides: 5. This CDR3 comprises 15 residues. Germline V gene lookup returns CDR1 MNHNY and CDR2 SVGAGI (reference sequence). The CDR3 nucleotides are TGTGCCAGCAGTTACACAGGGGACAGGGGATCACCCCTCCACTTT. Its protein product is CASSYTGDRGSPLHF.

CDR3 region: CASSHIAGGPEKLPNEQFF. CDR3 sequence (DNA): TGTGCCAGCAGCCACATAGCGGGAGGACCAGAAAAGCTCCCCAATGAGCAGTTCTTC. The V gene is TRBV4-2, the J gene TRBJ2-1; 10 nucleotides match TRBD2. V shed 3 bases, J shed 6 bases, and the junction held 17 bases outside the gene matches. The germline gives CDR1 LGHNA, CDR2 YNFKEQ. The CDR3 contains 19 residues.

J is TRBJ2-2 and V is TRBV7-3, with D possibly being TRBD1 (6 bases). Between the trimmed V and J ends, which lost 2 bases and 1 base, there was a span of 11 bases. Per germline, CDR1 SGHTA and CDR2 FQGTGA. CDR3 size: 16 residues. CDR3 sequence: CASSLVAGVNTGELFF. The CDR3, as DNA: TGTGCCAGCAGCTTAGTGGCAGGGGTGAACACCGGGGAGCTGTTTTTT.

This rearrangement joins TRBV19 to TRBJ1-1; unclear D gene. Trimming pared 5 bases from V and 1 base from J, leaving 11 bases between. This CDR3 has 14 amino acids. Germline V gives CDR1 LNHDA, CDR2 SQIVND (reference sequence). This CDR3 reads CASSWAVKNTEAFF. In DNA, the CDR3 is TGTGCCAGTAGTTGGGCAGTAAAGAACACTGAAGCTTTCTTT. Supplemented by reference TRBV19 and TRBJ1-1, the full variable domain reads DGGITQSPKYLFRKEGQNVTLSCEQNLNHDAMYWYRQDPGQGLRLIYYSQIVNDFQKGDIAEGYSVSREKKESFPLTVTSAQKNPTAFYLCASSWAVKNTEAFFGQGTRLTVV.

The chain uses TRBV12-5 and TRBJ1-1; TRBD1 matches 7 bases. V was pared by 6 bases and J by 10 bases, with 14 bases of the junction left unmatched. CDR1 is LGHNT, CDR2 FRNRAP, per germline. This CDR3 comprises 14 residues. CDR3 amino acids: CASGPDREGGGAFF. Here the CDR3 DNA reads TGTGCTAGTGGCCCTGACAGGGAAGGGGGCGGAGCTTTCTTT.

The chain carries TRBV19 and TRBJ2-5; TRBD2 aligns across 11 bases. CDR1 and CDR2 (germline): LNHDA, SQIVND (reference sequence). V gave up 3 bases and J gave up 4 bases; unmatched junction bases: 7. This CDR3 is 16 amino acids long. CDR3 sequence reads: CASSILAGGPGETQYF. The DNA for the CDR3 is TGTGCCAGTAGTATTCTAGCGGGAGGCCCGGGAGAGACCCAGTACTTC.

This clone showed up just once. V gene TRBV19 combines with J gene TRBJ2-1, with 10 bases matching TRBD2. Germline CDR1 is LNHDA and CDR2 is SQIVND (reference sequence). The V and J ends lost 3 bases and 0 bases, in that order; junction bases with no gene match: 17. The CDR3 consists of 21 residues. The CDR3 sequence is CASSIGSWWTSGPSSYNEQFF. Written as DNA, the CDR3 is TGTGCCAGTAGTATTGGATCGTGGTGGACTAGCGGCCCGAGCTCCTACAATGAGCAGTTCTTC.

This chain connects TRBV6-5 to TRBJ1-1; a possible D gene is TRBD1 (5 bases). CDR1 MNHEY and CDR2 SVGAGI come from the germline V gene. CDR3 length equals 14 residues. Trimming took off 2 bases at V and 5 bases at J, with 12 bases between the two ends. CDR3 sequence (DNA): TGTGCCAGCAGTTACGCGCAGGGAGGGACTGAAGCTTTCTTT. Its protein product is CASSYAQGGTEAFF.

V is TRBV4-1 and J is TRBJ2-1, with TRBD1 matching over 8 bases. Germline CDR1 MGHRA, CDR2 YSYEKL. This CDR3 region has 14 residues. The V segment lost 1 base and the J segment 8 bases; nucleotides outside the gene matches: 4. The CDR3 bases are TGCGCCAGCAGCCAAGGTCGGACAGGGTATGAGCAGTTCTTC. It codes for CASSQGRTGYEQFF.

Regarding this clone: Additional DNA sequences in this sample encode the identical CDR3. The gene calls are TRBV7-2 and TRBJ1-2; TRBD1 might be the D (6 bases). Germline V gene lookup returns CDR1 SGHTA and CDR2 FQGNSA. V shed 3 bases and J shed 4 bases, with 6 bases lying between them. The CDR3 has 12 amino acids. The CDR3 region is CASSLDSYGYTF. CDR3 nucleotides: TGTGCCAGCAGCTTGGACAGCTATGGCTACACCTTC. The whole variable domain, filled in from reference TRBV7-2 and TRBJ1-2, reads GAGVSQSPSNKVTEKGKDVELRCDPISGHTALYWYRQSLGQGLEFLIYFQGNSAPDKSGLPSDRFSAERTGGSVSTLTIQRTQQEDSAVYLCASSLDSYGYTFGSGTRLTVV.

This clone was seen more than once but under ten times. The gene calls are TRBV11-2 and TRBJ2-6, with 14 bases that match TRBD2. This CDR3 is 18 amino acids long. Germline-derived CDR1 and CDR2 are SGHAT and FQNNGV. V shed 5 bases, J shed 4 bases, and the junction held 7 bases outside the gene matches. The CDR3 is CASSAGTSGGWGANVLTF. CDR3 nucleotides: TGTGCCAGCAGCGCCGGGACTAGCGGGGGTTGGGGGGCCAACGTCCTGACTTTC.

This chain links TRBV18 with TRBJ1-5, with unresolved D. This CDR3 contains 15 residues. Germline V lookup: CDR1 KGHSH, CDR2 LQKENI. The V gene lost 4 bases and the J gene lost 2 bases, with 12 bases spanning the gap. This CDR3 is CASSLTLEGNQPQHF. Written as DNA, the CDR3 is TGTGCCAGCTCACTTACCCTTGAGGGCAATCAGCCCCAGCATTTT.

V gene TRBV7-9 combines with J gene TRBJ1-2; TRBD1 aligns across 7 bases. V gave up 4 bases and J gave up 6 bases; unmatched junction bases: 5. Germline CDR1 and CDR2: SEHNR and FQNEAQ (reference sequence). This CDR3 has 13 amino acids. The CDR3 DNA sequence: TGTGCCAGCAGCTCCGACAGGGAGAATGGCTACACCTTC. Protein: CASSSDRENGYTF.

The CDR3 coding sequence is TGCGCCAGCAGCTTGGGATCGAGTGGGGAGCTGTTTTTT. Its translation is CASSLGSSGELFF. The chain is built from TRBV5-1 and TRBJ2-2; D is unclear. The CDR3 has 13 amino acids. Between the trimmed V and J ends, which lost 0 bases and 8 bases, there was a span of 8 bases. CDR1 and CDR2 (germline): SGHRS, YFSETQ.